This T cell receptor (beta chain) was retrieved from a study of T-cell memory formation after mild COVID-19. Study observations and caveats: A second wave expanding day 15 to 37 was CD4+-biased; contracting clones were balanced. Whether day 37 second-wave clones are SARS-CoV-2-specific was not confirmed. Researchers report contracting CD4+ clones mostly in CM and EM, with CD8+ clones in EMRA. Several responding clones turned up in pre-infection memory, indicating that cross-reactive memory may have taken part.

The table lists this clonotype with many counts. The antigen remains unidentified. TCRdb fed the 5' RACE reads into MiXCR, producing one record per CDR3 protein. The data contain around 110,000 distinct CDR3 sequences, under 15% of them singletons. V shed 2 bases, J shed 0 bases, and the junction held 8 bases outside the gene matches. The CDR3 is 18 residues long. From germline, CDR1 is MNHEY and CDR2 SVGEGT. The specimen was PBMCs or a T cell subset sorted from them (not recorded which). The sequence was obtained from a man aged 18 to 30 who had mild COVID-19 (a few samples of this study predate the infection). Cell type and time point are not known. The genes are TRBV6-2 or TRBV6-3 and TRBJ2-7, with 12 bases identical to TRBD1. The CDR3 nucleotides are TGTGCCAGCAGTTACGCGGGACAGGGGGCTCCTTACTCCTACGAGCAGTACTTC. Protein product: CASSYAGQGAPYSYEQYF.